Listed below are T cell receptor beta chains from one sample, sequenced in a study of blood T cell repertoires in COVID-19. TCRdb keeps only in-frame clones here, not all; method: immunoSEQ multiplex PCR. The data contain some 260,000 clones, around four fifths of them singletons. Sequenced: PBMCs or T cells enriched from blood (not recorded which). The receptors shown here come from a man in his thirties or forties with acute COVID-19. Both conserved end residues are part of each CDR3. The D gene is left open where the match is weak. Some rows mark clone size as missing; the rest say once, few, many or name a class of expanded clone.

j_gene,v_gene,d_gene,abundance,CDR3aa,CDR3nt
TRBJ2-1,TRBV9,.,.,CASSVEPKTAYNEQFF,TGTGCCAGCAGCGTAGAGCCGAAAACGGCCTACAATGAGCAGTTCTTC
TRBJ2-1,TRBV10-3,TRBD2,.,CAISGAGEYEQFF,TGTGCCATCAGTGGGGCGGGAGAGTATGAGCAGTTCTTC
TRBJ2-4,TRBV4-3,TRBD2,.,CASSQSLGEGAKNIQYF,TGCGCCAGCAGCCAAAGTCTGGGGGAGGGGGCCAAAAACATTCAGTACTTC
TRBJ1-1,TRBV19,.,.,CASSNMWNTEAFF,TGTGCCAGTAGTAATATGTGGAACACTGAAGCTTTCTTT
TRBJ1-5,TRBV2,TRBD1,few,CASSGGQGTTSNQPQHF,TGTGCCAGCAGTGGCGGACAGGGGACCACCAGCAATCAGCCCCAGCATTTT
TRBJ2-1,TRBV6-4,TRBD1,once,CASSEEGTGRVDEQFF,TGTGCCAGCAGTGAAGAGGGGACAGGGCGGGTGGATGAGCAGTTCTTC
TRBJ2-1,TRBV9,.,once,CASSVPDRPGEQFF,TGTGCCAGCAGCGTCCCCGACCGACCGGGGGAGCAGTTCTTC
TRBJ1-4,TRBV18,.,.,CASSPKRRMTNSEEEKLFF,TGTGCCAGCTCACCAAAACGCCGAATGACCAACTCCGAGGAAGAAAAACTGTTTTTT
TRBJ2-2,TRBV7-3,.,few,CASRRWQTGELFF,TGTGCCAGCAGACGCTGGCAAACCGGGGAGCTGTTTTTT
TRBJ2-5,TRBV24-1,.,.,CATSTYRGGRETQYF,TGTGCCACCAGTACGTACAGAGGGGGTCGGGAGACCCAGTACTTC
TRBJ1-1,TRBV29-1,.,.,CSVVRGAVDTEAFF,TGCAGCGTGGTCAGGGGCGCGGTAGACACTGAAGCTTTCTTT
TRBJ2-1,TRBV6-5,TRBD1,.,CASSSTGSSYNEQFF,TGTGCCAGCAGTTCGACAGGGAGTTCCTACAATGAGCAGTTCTTC
TRBJ2-3,TRBV6-5,.,.,CASSLGPTGADTQYF,TGTGCCAGCAGTCTCGGGCCCACAGGTGCAGATACGCAGTATTTT
TRBJ1-1,TRBV27,TRBD1,.,CASRTGKNTEAFF,TGTGCCAGCCGGACAGGGAAAAACACTGAAGCTTTCTTT
TRBJ1-1,TRBV29-1,TRBD1,.,CSARDRDTEAFF,TGCAGCGCCCGGGACAGGGACACTGAAGCTTTCTTT
TRBJ2-1,TRBV19,.,.,CASSMAQGSAEQFF,TGTGCCAGTAGTATGGCTCAGGGGAGCGCTGAGCAGTTCTTC
TRBJ1-1,TRBV9,.,.,CASSVGGSTEAFF,TGTGCCAGCAGCGTAGGAGGGTCCACTGAAGCTTTCTTT
TRBJ2-5,TRBV28,.,.,CASSRPDPGSAQYF,TGTGCCAGCAGCCGGCCGGACCCGGGAAGCGCCCAGTACTTC
TRBJ2-2,TRBV6-2/TRBV6-3,.,.,CASSYPTGLPAGELFF,TGTGCCAGCAGTTACCCGACAGGTCTTCCCGCCGGGGAGCTGTTTTTT
TRBJ2-2,TRBV7-6,TRBD2,.,CASSPWTSGGHNTGELFF,TGTGCCAGCAGCCCATGGACTAGCGGGGGTCATAACACCGGGGAGCTGTTTTTT
TRBJ2-3,TRBV5-1,.,.,CASSLGAGGTDTQYF,TGTGCCAGCAGCTTGGGGGCAGGGGGCACAGATACGCAGTATTTT
TRBJ2-2,TRBV6-5,TRBD2,.,CAVSVAGGVGELFF,TGTGCCGTTTCAGTGGCGGGAGGTGTCGGGGAGCTGTTTTTT
TRBJ1-3,TRBV12-3/TRBV12-4,.,.,CASRFNSGNTIYF,TGTGCCAGCAGGTTTAACTCTGGAAACACCATATATTTT